This TCR beta chain stems from a study of T cell changes during pregnancy in multiple sclerosis (dated by TCRdb to between 2017 and 2020). Notes on the research overall: The study examined how the T cell repertoire changed over the course of pregnancy in women with multiple sclerosis.

The receptor library was made with the immunoSEQ multiplex PCR assay. TCRdb took this table from immuneACCESS and kept in-frame rearrangements with V and J called. Such tables lack part of the clones; where checked against another copy, unresolved V genes explain under half of the gap, and the rest is unexplained. A total of 60,000 to 75,000 clones appear in this sample, roughly nine tenths of them only once. The ten largest clones add up to 0.8% to 1% of the sample. In regard to this clone: Its antigen remains undetermined. Nothing much larger sits one base from this clone, and base qualities are not available.

The specimen was peripheral blood, collected before pregnancy. The TCR originated in a female donor with multiple sclerosis, enrolled in a pregnancy study.

In nucleotide form, the sequence is TGTGCCAGCAGTGGGACAGGCGGAATTATCGATACGCAGTATTTT. This sequence encodes CASSGTGGIIDTQYF. The rearrangement joined TRBV2 to TRBJ2-3, with TRBD1 matching 7 junction bases. Looking up the germline V gene yields CDR1 SNHLY and CDR2 FYNNEI. The CDR3 runs 15 amino acids, cysteine and phenylalanine included. The CDR3 DNA has 45 bases and is translated from base 1. The germline V and J ends show losses of 4 bases and 6 bases respectively, and no gene match explains 10 bases of the junction.